The subject of this entry is one TCR beta chain. Its antigen remains unidentified. The libraries were made with immunoSEQ v3. Using immunoSEQ multiplex PCR, the repertoire was profiled, and TCRdb retains in-frame clones only, with some absent. The sample comprises approximately 15,000 clones, around 88% of which are singletons, and 0.65% to 0.9% rests with the top ten. From germline, CDR1 is SGDLS and CDR2 YYNGEE. The CDR3 totals 13 residues. After removal of 3 bases from V and 9 bases from J, the junction contained 6 bases not matched to a gene. The data stem from a study of TIL therapy for anti-PD-1-resistant metastatic lung cancer. Study-wide background: Tumors were harvested before any PD-1/PD-L1 blockade. Tumors had a median PD-L1 proportion score of about 6%. Median tumor mutation burden was roughly 1.5 mutations per megabase. Study-level results: Infused TIL clonotypes partially replaced the baseline blood repertoire, then decayed over months.

As for time point: pre-treatment sample, taken before nivolumab and TIL therapy. This TCR came from a person between 25 and 80 years old with non-small cell lung cancer. Sequencing was performed on blood, taken at baseline. The V gene is TRBV9, the J gene TRBJ2-1; 7 bases match TRBD2. CDR3 DNA sequence: TGTGCCAGCAGCGAGACTAGCTTTGTTGAGCAGTTCTTC. Translating gives CASSETSFVEQFF.